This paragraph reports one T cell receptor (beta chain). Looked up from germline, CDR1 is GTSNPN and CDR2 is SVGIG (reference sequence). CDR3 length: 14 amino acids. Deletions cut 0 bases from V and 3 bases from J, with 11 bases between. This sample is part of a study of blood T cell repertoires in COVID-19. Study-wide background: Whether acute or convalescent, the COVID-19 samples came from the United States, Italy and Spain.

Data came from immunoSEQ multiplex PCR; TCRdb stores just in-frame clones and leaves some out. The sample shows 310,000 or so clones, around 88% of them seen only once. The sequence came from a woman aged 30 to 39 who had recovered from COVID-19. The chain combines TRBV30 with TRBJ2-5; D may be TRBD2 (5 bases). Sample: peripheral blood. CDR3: CAWSVKGVEETQYF. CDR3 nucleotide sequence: TGTGCCTGGAGTGTGAAGGGAGTAGAAGAGACCCAGTACTTC.